The following is a T cell receptor (beta chain) sequence with its context. Trimming cost V 1 base and J 2 bases, with 22 bases left between them. The CDR3 is 18 amino acids. Germline V gene sequence: CDR1 SGHNT, CDR2 YYREEE (reference sequence). Sequenced by immunoSEQ multiplex PCR; TCRdb stores in-frame clones only, minus some. The sample lists 1.4 million to 1.5 million clones; roughly 96% were seen once. The data originate from a study of shared clonotypes between healthy human individuals. The receptor's source is a man under 40 in good health. V is TRBV5-4 and J is TRBJ2-7; D call uncertain. What was sequenced was naive CD4+ T cells sorted from blood. Subset given: CD45RA+ positively selected. The CDR3 nucleotides are TGTGCCAGCAGCTTGAGTTCCCCGGGCGTCTGGTCAACCTACGAGCAGTACTTC. Amino acid sequence: CASSLSSPGVWSTYEQYF.